This T cell receptor beta chain originates from a study of CXCR3-negative and CXCR3-positive naive CD8 T cells. Study-level points and caveats: Naive cells with CXCR3 showed TRB CDR3s that were more hydrophobic than those in CXCR3-negative naive cells.

Carrying UMI labels, the TRB cDNA libraries were prepared through 5' RACE. TCRdb re-analyzed the 5' RACE reads; it lists each CDR3 protein once, without DNA. The listing records 140,000 to 150,000 distinct CDR3 sequences. Notes on this clonotype: Its antigen remains unidentified.

The material sequenced was naive CXCR3+ CD8+ T cells from blood. This sample's subset: CD45RO-CCR7+CD27+CD95- naive CD8+ T cells expressing CXCR3 (TNR3+). The source is a human donor in good health. Some clones in this sample may be carry-over from other donors' samples.

The CDR3 protein is CASRLFDDQGSGNTIYF. The chain employs TRBV28 and TRBJ1-3. The CDR3 contains 17 residues. The germline gives CDR1 MDHEN, CDR2 SYDVKM. Combining the CDR3 with reference TRBV28 and TRBJ1-3 gives the whole variable domain DVKVTQSSRYLVKRTGEKVFLECVQDMDHENMFWYRQDPGLGLRLIYFSYDVKMKEKGDIPEGYSVSREKKERFSLILESASTNQTSMYLCASRLFDDQGSGNTIYFGEGSWLTVV.